The source of this T cell receptor beta chain is a study of early T cells in non-severe SARS-CoV-2 infection. This clonotype was counted ten times or more. Germline CDR1 reads KGHDR; CDR2 reads SFDVKD. J was trimmed by 0 bases and V by 5 bases; bases with no gene match: 3. There are 15 residues in the CDR3. Tagging with unique molecular identifiers was applied to individual cDNA molecules. One entry per CDR3 protein results from TCRdb running MiXCR on the 5' RACE reads. This table holds some 30,000 distinct CDR3 sequences, roughly 5% found once. V is TRBV24-1 and J is TRBJ2-1; TRBD2 agrees at 7 bases. The sequence was collected from an adult who was a healthcare worker with PCR-confirmed SARS-CoV-2 infection or an uninfected control (not recorded which). Sequenced material: whole blood. The chain's CDR3 is CATSGAGRSYNEQFF. The CDR3 DNA reads as TGTGCCACCAGTGGAGCGGGGCGCTCCTACAATGAGCAGTTCTTC.